This entry describes one T cell receptor beta chain. Its antigen is not identified. V was cut by 0 bases and J by 11 bases, with 11 bases left in between. Germline V gives CDR1 LGHNA, CDR2 YNFKEQ. This CDR3 contains 14 residues. Of the isolated RNA, all was reverse transcribed, and so the sequenced material was expressed TCRB transcripts. TCRdb keeps only in-frame clones here, not all; method: immunoSEQ multiplex PCR. The table shows 600,000 to 700,000 clones, with roughly 12% occurring only once. The sample is drawn from a study of beta chain features in type 1 diabetes. Study-level findings and limits: TCRB CDR3s from Type 1 diabetes patients were moderately but significantly shorter in all four CD4+ subsets. HLA effects on TCRB rearrangement stayed unresolved here. Type 1 diabetes patients had fewer VDJ junction insertions and more deletions.

The sequence came from a man in his thirties or forties with type 1 diabetes. The chain uses TRBV4-2 and TRBJ1-6, with D unresolved. The sample consisted of naive CD4+ T cells from blood. CDR3 sequence: CASSQDLGFPPLHF. The DNA for the CDR3 is TGTGCCAGCAGCCAAGACCTTGGTTTTCCACCCCTCCACTTT.